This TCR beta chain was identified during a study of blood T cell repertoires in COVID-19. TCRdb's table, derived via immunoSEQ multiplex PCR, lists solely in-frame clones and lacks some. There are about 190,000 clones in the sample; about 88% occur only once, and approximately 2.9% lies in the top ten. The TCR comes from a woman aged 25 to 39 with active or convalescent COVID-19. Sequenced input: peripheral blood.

This CDR3 is CASSLARSGPGELFF. The CDR3 DNA sequence: TGTGCCAGCAGTTTAGCCCGCAGCGGTCCCGGGGAGCTGTTTTTT. The chain carries TRBV28 and TRBJ2-2, with a possible D match to TRBD2 (5 bases). The CDR3 covers 15 residues. Per the germline V gene, CDR1 is MDHEN and CDR2 is SYDVKM. Trimming took off 2 bases at V and 6 bases at J, with 13 bases between the two ends.